This TCR beta chain was retrieved from a study of shared clonotypes between healthy human individuals. Regarding the study as a whole: Estimated richness was generally greater in naive than memory subsets.

With 6 bases clipped from V and 4 bases from J, the junction kept 4 bases outside the gene matches. The CDR3 runs to 13 residues. Germline V lookup: CDR1 PRHDT, CDR2 FYEKMQ (reference sequence). The naive CD8 fraction comprised CD45RO-negative cells positively selected for CCR7 and excluded terminally differentiated effector memory CD45RA+ cells. Healthy adults negative for HIV, lacking recent acute infections or vaccinations, served as donors. Generated by immunoSEQ multiplex PCR, the TCRdb table keeps only in-frame clones and is missing some. The table shows around 2,000,000 clones, with just over 90% occurring only once. About this clone: Its antigen is currently unknown.

The rearrangement uses TRBV13 and TRBJ1-1; TRBD1 matches 8 bases. This TCR derives from a young man in good health. Some clones in this sample may be carry-over from other donors' samples. The sample consisted of naive CD8+ T cells from PBMCs. The CDR3 DNA is TGTGCCAGCAGTGGACAGGGAATCACTGAAGCTTTCTTT. Amino acids: CASSGQGITEAFF.